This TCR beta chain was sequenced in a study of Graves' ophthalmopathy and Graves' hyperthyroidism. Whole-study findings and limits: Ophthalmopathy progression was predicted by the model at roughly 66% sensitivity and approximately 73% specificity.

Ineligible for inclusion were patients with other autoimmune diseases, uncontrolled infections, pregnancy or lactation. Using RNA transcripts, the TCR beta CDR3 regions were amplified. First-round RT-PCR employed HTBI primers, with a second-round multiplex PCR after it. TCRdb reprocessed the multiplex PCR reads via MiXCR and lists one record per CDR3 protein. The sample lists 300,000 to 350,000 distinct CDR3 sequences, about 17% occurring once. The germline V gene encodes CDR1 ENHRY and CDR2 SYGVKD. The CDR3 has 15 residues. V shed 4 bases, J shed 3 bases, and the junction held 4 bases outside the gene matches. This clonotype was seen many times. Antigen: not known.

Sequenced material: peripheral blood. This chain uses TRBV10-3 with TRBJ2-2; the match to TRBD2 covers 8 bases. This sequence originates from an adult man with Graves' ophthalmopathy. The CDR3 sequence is CAISVLAADTGELFF. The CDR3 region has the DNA TGTGCCATCAGTGTACTAGCGGCAGACACCGGGGAGCTGTTTTTT.